This record concerns one TCR beta chain sequence. Assay: immunoSEQ multiplex PCR; the TCRdb copy retains only in-frame clones and omits some. The sample yields 120,000 to 150,000 clones, 85% to 90% seen once. These data are taken from a study of blood T cell repertoires in COVID-19. Germline CDR1 is SNHLY and CDR2 is FYNNEI. This CDR3 is 12 amino acids long. V was shortened by 7 bases and J by 8 bases, with 14 bases between the two germline ends. The chain carries TRBV2 and TRBJ1-1; tentatively, D is TRBD1 (6 bases). The receptor was isolated from a woman of 80 years or more with acute or convalescent COVID-19. Input material: peripheral blood. The CDR3: CASNDQGTEAFF. The CDR3 region has the DNA TGTGCCAGCAATGACCAGGGGACGGAAGCTTTCTTT.